The entry below describes one T cell receptor beta chain. Sequencing was performed with immunoSEQ multiplex PCR; in TCRdb, only in-frame clones are kept and a portion is missing. The table records 250,000 to 400,000 clones, about 90% of them present only once. The CDR3 runs to 14 residues. Deletions cut 1 base from V and 3 bases from J, with 9 bases between. Germline values: CDR1 LGHNA, CDR2 YNFKEQ. This sample is part of a study of blood T cell repertoires in COVID-19. The chain combines TRBV4-2 with TRBJ1-1, with a possible D match to TRBD1 (5 bases). The sequence was obtained from a woman aged 25 to 39 with COVID-19, enrolled during active disease. Sequenced sample: peripheral blood. CDR3 sequence reads: CASSQGGSDTEAFF. The CDR3 DNA follows: TGTGCCAGCAGCCAAGGGGGCTCGGACACTGAAGCTTTCTTT.